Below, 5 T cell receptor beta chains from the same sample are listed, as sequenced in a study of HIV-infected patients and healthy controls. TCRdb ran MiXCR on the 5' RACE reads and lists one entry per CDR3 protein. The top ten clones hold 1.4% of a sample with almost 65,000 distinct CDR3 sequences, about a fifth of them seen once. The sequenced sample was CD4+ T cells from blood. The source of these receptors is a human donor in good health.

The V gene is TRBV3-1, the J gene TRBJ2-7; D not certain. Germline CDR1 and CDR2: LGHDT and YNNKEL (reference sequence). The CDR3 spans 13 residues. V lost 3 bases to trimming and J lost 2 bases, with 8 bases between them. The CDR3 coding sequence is TGTGCCAGCAGCCATCGGTCCCCCTACGAGCAGTACTTC. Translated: CASSHRSPYEQYF.

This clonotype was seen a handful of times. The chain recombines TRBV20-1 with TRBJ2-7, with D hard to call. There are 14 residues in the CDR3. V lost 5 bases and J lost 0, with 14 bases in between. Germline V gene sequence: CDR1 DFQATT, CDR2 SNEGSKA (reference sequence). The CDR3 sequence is CSASELRNSYEQYF. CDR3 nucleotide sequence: TGCAGTGCTTCAGAGTTGCGGAACTCCTACGAGCAGTACTTC.

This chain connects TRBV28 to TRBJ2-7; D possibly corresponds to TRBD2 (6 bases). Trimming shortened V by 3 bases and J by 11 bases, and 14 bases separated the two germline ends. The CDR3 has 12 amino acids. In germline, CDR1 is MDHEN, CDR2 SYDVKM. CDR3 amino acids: CASSLGGFKEYF. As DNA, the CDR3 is TGTGCCAGCAGTTTGGGGGGTTTCAAGGAGTACTTC.

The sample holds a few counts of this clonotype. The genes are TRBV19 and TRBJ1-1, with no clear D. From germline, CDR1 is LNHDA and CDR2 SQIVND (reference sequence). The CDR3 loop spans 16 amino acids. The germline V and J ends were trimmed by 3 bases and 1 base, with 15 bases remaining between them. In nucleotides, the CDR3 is TGTGCCAGTAGTATTAAGTCGATTAGCACGAACACTGAAGCTTTCTTT. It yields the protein CASSIKSISTNTEAFF.

CDR3 in amino acids: CASRGLAGGRQFF. CDR3 coding DNA: TGTGCCAGCAGAGGACTAGCGGGAGGCCGGCAGTTCTTC. The rearrangement joins TRBV6-2 or TRBV6-3 to TRBJ2-1; 14 bases are shared with TRBD2. With V trimmed by 6 bases and J by 12 bases, 4 bases remained unmatched. The CDR3 consists of 13 residues. Germline CDR1 MNHEY, CDR2 SVGEGT.